The present T cell receptor (beta chain) was sequenced within a study of patients and donors after allogeneic stem cell transplantation. This clonotype was detected a few times. Each CDR3 protein is one row after TCRdb ran MiXCR on the RT-PCR reads. The sample has fewer than 30,000 distinct CDR3 sequences, 42% seen once. The CDR3 totals 16 residues. Germline V CDR1 and CDR2: SGDLS, YYNGEE. Trimming pared 0 bases from V and 4 bases from J, leaving 11 bases between. This TCR derives from a human donor who was either an allogeneic HSCT recipient or a stem cell or donor lymphocyte infusion donor (not recorded which). It is not recorded whose cells these are; they may come from a transplant donor. The sequencing sample was made of blood, either unsorted or a sorted T cell fraction (not recorded which). The chain links TRBV9 to TRBJ2-6; D remains unclear. Here the CDR3 reads CASSVEGHPGANVLTF. In DNA, the CDR3 is TGTGCCAGCAGCGTAGAGGGCCACCCCGGGGCCAACGTCCTGACTTTC.